A selection of T cell receptor beta chains follows, all from one sample in a study of CD8 T cells in Susac syndrome. TCRdb re-derived calls from the immunoSEQ multiplex PCR reads in MiXCR, one entry per CDR3 protein. The table lists under 95,000 distinct CDR3 sequences, 85% to 95% of them singletons. Input material: CD4+ T cells from PBMCs. These receptors originate from a human donor with Susac syndrome. The CDR3 runs from the conserved cysteine through the conserved F or W. D genes are given only for firm matches. Clone size is shown for a subset of rows, as once, few, many or a class of expanded clone.

>-|-|TRBJ2-4|TRBV28
TGTGCCAGCAGTTCGGCAGAAATGGTCAAAAACATTCAGTACTTC
CASSSAEMVKNIQYF
>TRBD1|-|TRBJ2-7|TRBV28
TGTGCCAGCAGCACCGCCGGGACAGGGGAGTACTTC
CASSTAGTGEYF
>TRBD1|-|TRBJ2-1|TRBV12-3/TRBV12-4
TGTGCCAGCTCCCCCGGGACAGGGCCTGGGAAGCAGTTCTTC
CASSPGTGPGKQFF
>-|-|TRBJ1-1|TRBV12-3/TRBV12-4
-
CASSFGEGSEAFF
>-|-|TRBJ1-1|TRBV20-1
TGCAGTGCTAGTCGGTTGGGGGAAGCTTTCTTT
CSASRLGEAFF
>TRBD2|-|TRBJ2-1|TRBV4-2
TGTGCCAGCAGCCAAGATCCCGGACTAGCGGGGGGGCAGTTCTTC
CASSQDPGLAGGQFF
>TRBD1|-|TRBJ1-1|TRBV28
TGTGCCACGCCGGGACAGGGAACGAACACTGAAGCTTTCTTT
CATPGQGTNTEAFF
>TRBD2|-|TRBJ2-1|TRBV20-1
TGCAGTGCTAGAGATCAATGGCGGGGGGGCATTTTAAATGAGCAGTTCTTC
CSARDQWRGGILNEQFF
>-|-|TRBJ1-1|TRBV7-9
TGTGCCAGCAGCTTATTTAGCACTGAAGCTTTCTTT
CASSLFSTEAFF
>-|-|TRBJ1-2|TRBV28
TGTGCCAGCAGTTTAGGGGGGGCCTTTTGGGGCTACACCTTC
CASSLGGAFWGYTF
>-|-|TRBJ1-2|TRBV5-1
TGCGCCAGCAGCTTAGCTGGGACGCAGCTTGGCTACACCTTC
CASSLAGTQLGYTF
>-|-|TRBJ2-5|TRBV19
TGTGCCTCCGGCTCAGGCCAAGAGACCCAGTACTTC
CASGSGQETQYF
>TRBD1|-|TRBJ2-1|TRBV24-1
TGTGCCACCAGTGATCGGACAGGGGTTGAGCAGTTCTTC
CATSDRTGVEQFF
>-|-|TRBJ2-5|TRBV7-9
TGTGCCAGCAGCTTCAGCGGGAACAGGGGACGCGAGACCCAGTACTTC
CASSFSGNRGRETQYF
>-|-|TRBJ2-7|TRBV29-1
TGCAGCGTTCAGGGAAATCTCTACGAGCAGTACTTC
CSVQGNLYEQYF
>TRBD2|-|TRBJ2-2|TRBV5-4
TGTGCCAGCAGCGCGCTAGCGGGGGGTGCCGCGGTCACCGGGGAGCTGTTTTTT
CASSALAGGAAVTGELFF
>-|-|TRBJ2-5|TRBV3-1
TGTGCCAGCAGCCAAGGGACCCAGACCCAGTACTTC
CASSQGTQTQYF
>TRBD1|-|TRBJ1-2|TRBV6-2/TRBV6-3
TGTGCCAGCAGTGAGGGACAGGATGACGGCTACACCTTC
CASSEGQDDGYTF
>-|-|TRBJ2-3|TRBV28
TGTGCCAGCAGACAGGGTCATCCAGATACGCAGTATTTT
CASRQGHPDTQYF
>-|-|TRBJ2-5|TRBV11-2
TGTGCCAGCAGCCCACCCGCGCAGGAGACCCAGTACTTC
CASSPPAQETQYF
>TRBD2|-|TRBJ2-3|TRBV29-1
TGCAGCGTTGTGAGGTCAAGCGGGGGGACAACAGATACGCAGTATTTT
CSVVRSSGGTTDTQYF
>-|-|TRBJ1-2|TRBV27
TGTGCCAGCAGTTTTACCAGGGGAAATGGCTACACCTTC
CASSFTRGNGYTF
>-|-|TRBJ1-3|TRBV29-1
TGCAGCGTTGAAGCAGGGGATAAGGGAAACACCATATATTTT
CSVEAGDKGNTIYF
>-|few|TRBJ2-2|TRBV5-1
TGCGCCAGCAGCTTGGATGGGGCCGACACCGGGGAGCTGTTTTTT
CASSLDGADTGELFF
>TRBD1|-|TRBJ1-6|TRBV14
TGTGCCAGCAGCCAGCAACAGGGGGCGAATTCACCCCTCCACTTT
CASSQQQGANSPLHF
>TRBD1|-|TRBJ1-1|TRBV30
TGTGCCTGGAGTGTTGGACCGACAGGGCGCACTGAAGCTTTCTTT
CAWSVGPTGRTEAFF
>-|-|TRBJ2-1|TRBV20-1
TGCAGTGCTGGGGGGGGCAGAAATGAGCAGTTCTTC
CSAGGGRNEQFF
>TRBD1|-|TRBJ1-2|TRBV10-3
TGTGCCATCAGTTCAGGGGGCAATTATGGCTACACCTTC
CAISSGGNYGYTF
>TRBD1|-|TRBJ1-1|TRBV19
TGTGCCAGTAGTCGCAGGGGGATGACTGAAGCTTTCTTT
CASSRRGMTEAFF
>-|once|TRBJ1-6|TRBV27
TGTGCCAGCAGGATGGGACCGAGAAATTCACCCCTCCACTTT
CASRMGPRNSPLHF
>-|-|TRBJ1-2|TRBV4-1
TGCGCCAGCAGCCAAGTTGGCACAGGCGATACTAACTATGGCTACACCTTC
CASSQVGTGDTNYGYTF
>-|-|TRBJ1-1|TRBV3-1
TGTGCCAGCAGCCAAGTCGGTGGGGGTGAAGCTTTCTTT
CASSQVGGGEAFF
>-|-|TRBJ2-1|TRBV20-1
TGCAGTGCTAGATTTAGAGGGGCCCAGAATGAGCAGTTCTTC
CSARFRGAQNEQFF
>TRBD1|-|TRBJ2-3|TRBV25-1
TGTGCCAGCAGTAGACAGGGGGCAGATACGCAGTATTTT
CASSRQGADTQYF
>TRBD1|-|TRBJ2-3|TRBV5-1
TGCGCCAGCAGCGAGGGACAGGGTAAAGATACGCAGTATTTT
CASSEGQGKDTQYF
>TRBD1|-|TRBJ2-7|TRBV7-8
TGTGCCAGCAGCTTGACGCAATCCAAACCGGGACAGGTCCCCTACGAGCAGTACTTC
CASSLTQSKPGQVPYEQYF
>-|-|TRBJ1-1|TRBV29-1
TGCAGCGTCTCGTTGAGGGTACAGGCCGAAGCTTTCTTT
CSVSLRVQAEAFF
>-|-|TRBJ1-1|TRBV7-2
TGTGCCAGCAGCTTAACGAGACCGGCAGCTTTCTTT
CASSLTRPAAFF
>-|-|TRBJ1-5|TRBV3-1
TGTGCCAGCAGCCAAGTGAATGGCCAGCCCCAGCATTTT
CASSQVNGQPQHF
>-|-|TRBJ2-7|TRBV7-9
TGTGCCAGCAGCCCACCGTGGAACGAGCAGTACTTC
CASSPPWNEQYF
>TRBD1|-|TRBJ1-5|TRBV12-3/TRBV12-4
TGTGCCAGCAGTTTAGCCGGGACAGGGGTTCAGCCCCAGCATTTT
CASSLAGTGVQPQHF
>TRBD1|few|TRBJ2-7|TRBV4-1
TGCGCCAGCAGCCAAGGACCGGGACAGGGGGCCAACGAGCAGTACTTC
CASSQGPGQGANEQYF
>TRBD1|-|TRBJ2-2|TRBV10-3
TGTGCCATCAGTGAACAGGGGACCGGGGAGCTGTTTTTT
CAISEQGTGELFF
>-|few|TRBJ1-4|TRBV7-2
TGTGCCAGCAGCTTAGTCATATACAAGACAGATGAAAAACTGTTTTTT
CASSLVIYKTDEKLFF
>-|-|TRBJ2-1|TRBV20-1
TGCAGTGCTACGAGTCCCGGGGTATTCTACAATGAGCAGTTCTTC
CSATSPGVFYNEQFF